The clone carrying this T cell receptor (beta chain) was detected a few times. What it binds is not known. This sample stems from a study of CD8 T cells in ankylosing spondylitis. Quantitative barcoded 5'-RACE was used to prepare TCR beta libraries. TCRdb called the 5' RACE reads again in MiXCR, with one record for every CDR3 protein. In the table there are about 39,000 distinct CDR3 sequences, 10% to 13% of which are singletons. Study results and caveats: Reports say disease-linked clones showed up significantly more in matched ankylosing spondylitis synovial fluid. What seemed typical of ankylosing spondylitis blood was a TCR beta motif built from several highly homologous variants. Some of the motif variants had earlier been found in reactive arthritis patients' fluid and blood.

The sample comprised blood, either unsorted or a sorted T cell fraction (not recorded which). The receptor comes from a male donor with ankylosing spondylitis or in good health (not recorded which).

The CDR3 region is CASSIIGVNGYTF. CDR3 nucleotides: TGTGCCAGTAGTATCATCGGGGTGAATGGCTACACCTTC. The rearrangement uses TRBV19 and TRBJ1-2; no reliable D call. Looked up from germline, CDR1 is LNHDA and CDR2 is SQIVND (reference sequence). This CDR3 has 13 amino acids. The ends were cut back, 3 bases at V and 6 bases at J, with 11 bases in the middle.